This is a list of T cell receptor beta chains from one sample in a study of PD-1 blockade in classical Hodgkin lymphoma. Generated by immunoSEQ multiplex PCR, the TCRdb table keeps only in-frame clones and is missing some. Here the sample spans tens of thousands of clones, over 60% being singletons. The material sequenced was CD4+ T cells from blood, taken at baseline. The receptors were gathered from a human donor with classical Hodgkin lymphoma. The conserved cysteine and the conserved F or W are not part of the CDR3 here. Only some rows state a clone size, as once, few, many or a class for expanded clones.

cdr3_length clone_size j_call v_call cdr3_aa
11 few TRBJ1-5 TRBV19 ASSILVEQPQH
13 . TRBJ1-4 TRBV5-1 ASSLDGQGGEKLF
14 . TRBJ2-2 TRBV7-3 ASSLKGSGIAGELF
11 . TRBJ1-6 TRBV7-8 ASSLDTGSPLH
11 . TRBJ1-1 TRBV6-5 ASSRHPNTEAF
9 . TRBJ1-5 TRBV10-1 ASSEGQPQH
13 . TRBJ2-7 TRBV9 ASSVDQGRLYEQY
13 . TRBJ2-3 TRBV6-1 ASSQGQAPTDTQY
12 . TRBJ2-7 TRBV18 ASSPGLAPYEQY
13 few TRBJ2-2 TRBV30 AWSVSLREDGELF
9 . TRBJ1-1 TRBV4-2 ASRSLFEAF
13 . TRBJ2-1 TRBV6-5 ASTRGISSYNEQF
14 . TRBJ2-3 TRBV10-3 AIKPQAGGSTDTQY
16 . TRBJ1-2 TRBV18 ASSLSGTGGSSGFGYT
11 . TRBJ1-5 TRBV19 ATNLGLNQPQH
12 . TRBJ1-1 TRBV28 ASSHRGWSTEAF
11 . TRBJ1-1 TRBV29-1 SVGTNLHTEAF
12 . TRBJ1-1 TRBV7-9 ASSRGTGITEAF
12 . TRBJ2-1 TRBV5-1 ASSLAAVGNEQF
15 . TRBJ2-1 TRBV10-3 AIGTKSPVQPYNEQF
14 . TRBJ1-3 TRBV5-1 ASSRGKASSGNTIY
16 . TRBJ2-5 TRBV15 ATSRVRSRGGVQETQY
14 . TRBJ2-1 TRBV19 ASSIAGPYVVDEQF
11 . TRBJ2-7 TRBV18 ASSPRQDYEQY
10 . TRBJ1-4 TRBV7-2 ASSLTGMKLF
12 few TRBJ1-2 TRBV10-3 GARPGLPNYGYT
11 . TRBJ2-5 TRBV11-2 ASSRGVQETQY
13 . TRBJ1-3 TRBV6-5 ASSYMTGVGNTIY
6 . TRBJ2-7 TRBV5-7 HSDEQY
10 . TRBJ1-1 TRBV11-3 ASGDGPGVAF
12 . TRBJ1-1 TRBV5-1 ASSGQGTNTEAF
12 . TRBJ1-1 TRBV10-3 AISPQGTDTEAF
12 few TRBJ1-1 TRBV7-9 ASSEPAEGTEAF
12 few TRBJ1-1 TRBV10-3 AISERGRDTEAF
11 . TRBJ2-7 TRBV27 ASSLIAESEQY
13 once TRBJ2-7 TRBV6-5 ASSRGGQGGYEQY
12 . TRBJ2-1 TRBV2 ASKGPSSYNEQF
14 . TRBJ2-5 TRBV7-9 ASSSRLAGGPGTQY
12 . TRBJ2-5 TRBV6-5 ASRRQGWFETQY
12 . TRBJ1-6 TRBV5-6 ASSLIGPDSPLH
13 once TRBJ1-4 TRBV5-1 ASSLMAGGLGKLF
13 . TRBJ2-3 TRBV28 ASSFLGLAGDTQY
12 . TRBJ2-7 TRBV7-9 ASSFAKTDYEQY
10 . TRBJ2-5 TRBV7-6 ASSRYQETQY
12 . . TRBV7-2 ASSPDRGRVEQY
12 once TRBJ1-1 TRBV13 ASSPGQDYTEAF
11 . TRBJ1-1 TRBV5-1 ASSEGMNTEAF
14 . TRBJ2-2 TRBV4-2 ASTSLDSSNTGELF
15 . TRBJ2-3 TRBV4-3 ASSQRLAGRSTDTQY
12 . TRBJ1-5 TRBV4-1 ASSQDRFNQPQH
9 . TRBJ1-4 TRBV20-1 SARTNEKLF
14 . TRBJ1-2 TRBV25-1 ASSESPSTGRDGYT
15 . TRBJ2-5 TRBV5-1 ASSYPGHGAGRETQY
10 . TRBJ1-1 TRBV6-5 ASSSRTVEAF